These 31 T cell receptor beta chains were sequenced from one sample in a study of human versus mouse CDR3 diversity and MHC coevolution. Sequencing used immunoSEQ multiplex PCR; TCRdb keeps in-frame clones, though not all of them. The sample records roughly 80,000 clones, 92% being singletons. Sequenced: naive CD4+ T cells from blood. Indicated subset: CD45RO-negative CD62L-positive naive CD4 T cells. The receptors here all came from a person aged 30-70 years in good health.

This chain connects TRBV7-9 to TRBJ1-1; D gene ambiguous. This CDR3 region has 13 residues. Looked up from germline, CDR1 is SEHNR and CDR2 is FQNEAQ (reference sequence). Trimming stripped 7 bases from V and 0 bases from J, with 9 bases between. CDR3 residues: CASTGLMNTEAFF. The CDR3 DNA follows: TGTGCCAGCACAGGACTGATGAACACTGAAGCTTTCTTT.

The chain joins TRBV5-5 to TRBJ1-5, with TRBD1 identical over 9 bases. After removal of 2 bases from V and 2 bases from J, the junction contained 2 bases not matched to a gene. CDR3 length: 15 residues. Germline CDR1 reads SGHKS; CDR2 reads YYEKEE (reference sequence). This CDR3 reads CASSFRDRGNQPQHF. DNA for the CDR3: TGTGCCAGCAGCTTCCGGGACAGGGGCAATCAGCCCCAGCATTTT.

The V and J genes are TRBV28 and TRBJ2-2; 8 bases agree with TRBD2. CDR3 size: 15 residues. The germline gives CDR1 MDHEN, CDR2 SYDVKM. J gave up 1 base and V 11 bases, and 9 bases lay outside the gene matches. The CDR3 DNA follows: TGTGCCGGATCGGGGGGGGCCATGAACACCGGGGAGCTGTTTTTT. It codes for CAGSGGAMNTGELFF.

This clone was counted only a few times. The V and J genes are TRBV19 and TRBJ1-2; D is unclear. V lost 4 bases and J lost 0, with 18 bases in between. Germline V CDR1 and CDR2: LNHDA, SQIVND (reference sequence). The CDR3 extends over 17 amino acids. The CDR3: CASSRRYGPGTNYGYTF. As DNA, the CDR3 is TGTGCCAGTAGTAGGCGATATGGTCCCGGGACTAACTATGGCTACACCTTC.

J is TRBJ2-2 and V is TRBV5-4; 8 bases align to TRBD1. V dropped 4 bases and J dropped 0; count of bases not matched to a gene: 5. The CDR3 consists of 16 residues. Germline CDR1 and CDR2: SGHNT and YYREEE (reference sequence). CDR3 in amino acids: CASSLTGAANTGELFF. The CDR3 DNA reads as TGTGCCAGCAGCCTGACAGGGGCCGCGAACACCGGGGAGCTGTTTTTT.

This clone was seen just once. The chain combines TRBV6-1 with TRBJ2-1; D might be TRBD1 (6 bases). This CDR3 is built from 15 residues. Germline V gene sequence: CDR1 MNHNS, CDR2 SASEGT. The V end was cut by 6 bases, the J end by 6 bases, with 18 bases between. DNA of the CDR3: TGTGCCAGCAGGACCCTTGGGGGCGCTAGCAATGAGCAGTTCTTC. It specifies CASRTLGGASNEQFF.

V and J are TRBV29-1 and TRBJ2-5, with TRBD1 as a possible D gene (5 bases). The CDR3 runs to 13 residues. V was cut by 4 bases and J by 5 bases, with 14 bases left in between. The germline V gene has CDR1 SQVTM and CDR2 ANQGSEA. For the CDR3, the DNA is TGCAGCGTTGGTGCACAGGTCAGGGAGACCCAGTACTTC. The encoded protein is CSVGAQVRETQYF.

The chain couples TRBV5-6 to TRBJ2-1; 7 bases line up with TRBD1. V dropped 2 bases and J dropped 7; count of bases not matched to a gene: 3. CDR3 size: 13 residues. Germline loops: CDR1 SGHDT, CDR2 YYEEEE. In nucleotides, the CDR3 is TGTGCCAGCAGCTTTGGCAGGGGGAATGAGCAGTTCTTC. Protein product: CASSFGRGNEQFF. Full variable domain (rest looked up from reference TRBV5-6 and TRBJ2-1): DAGVTQSPTHLIKTRGQQVTLRCSPKSGHDTVSWYQQALGQGPQFIFQYYEEEERQRGNFPDRFSGHQFPNYSSELNVNALLLGDSALYLCASSFGRGNEQFFGPGTRLTVL.

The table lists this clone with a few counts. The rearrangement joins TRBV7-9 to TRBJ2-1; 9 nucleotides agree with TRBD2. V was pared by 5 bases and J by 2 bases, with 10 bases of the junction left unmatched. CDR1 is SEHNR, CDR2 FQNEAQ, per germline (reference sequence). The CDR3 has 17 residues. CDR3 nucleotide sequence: TGTGCCAGCAGCCGACCTCGCGGGAGGGCCACCTACAATGAGCAGTTCTTC. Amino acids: CASSRPRGRATYNEQFF.

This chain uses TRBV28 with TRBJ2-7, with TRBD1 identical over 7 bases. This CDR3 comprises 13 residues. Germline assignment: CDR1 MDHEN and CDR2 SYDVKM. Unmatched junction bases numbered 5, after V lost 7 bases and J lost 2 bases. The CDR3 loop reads CASTPGQTYEQYF. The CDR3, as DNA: TGTGCCAGCACCCCGGGACAGACCTACGAGCAGTACTTC.

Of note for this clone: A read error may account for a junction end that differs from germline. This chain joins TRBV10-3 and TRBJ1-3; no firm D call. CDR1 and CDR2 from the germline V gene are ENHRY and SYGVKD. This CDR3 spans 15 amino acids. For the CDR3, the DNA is TGTACCATCAGTGAGGGAGTGCTCTCTGGAAACACCATATATTTT. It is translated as CTISEGVLSGNTIYF.

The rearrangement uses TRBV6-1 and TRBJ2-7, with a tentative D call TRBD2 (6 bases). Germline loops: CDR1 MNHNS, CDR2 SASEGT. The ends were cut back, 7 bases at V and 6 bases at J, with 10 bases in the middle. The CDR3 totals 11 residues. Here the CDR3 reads CASTRRGEQYF. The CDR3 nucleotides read TGTGCCAGCACACGGAGGGGCGAGCAGTACTTC.

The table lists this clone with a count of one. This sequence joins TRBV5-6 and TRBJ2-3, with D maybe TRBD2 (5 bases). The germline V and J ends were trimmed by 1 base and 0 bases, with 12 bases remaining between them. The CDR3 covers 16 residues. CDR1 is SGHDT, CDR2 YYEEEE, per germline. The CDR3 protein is CASSLTLTGSTDTQYF. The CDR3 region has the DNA TGTGCCAGCAGCTTGACCCTTACGGGGAGCACAGATACGCAGTATTTT.

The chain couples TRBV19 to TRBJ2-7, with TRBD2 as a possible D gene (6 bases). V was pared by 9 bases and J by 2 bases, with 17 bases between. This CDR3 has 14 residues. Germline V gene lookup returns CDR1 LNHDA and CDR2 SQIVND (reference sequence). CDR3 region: CASSREYRTYEQYF. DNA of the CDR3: TGTGCCAGCTCACGGGAGTACCGGACCTACGAGCAGTACTTC.

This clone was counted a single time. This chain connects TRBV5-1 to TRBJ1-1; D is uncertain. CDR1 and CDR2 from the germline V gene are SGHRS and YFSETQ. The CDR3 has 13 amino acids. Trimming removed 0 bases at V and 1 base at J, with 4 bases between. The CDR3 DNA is TGCGCCAGCAGCTTGGCCGGGAACACTGAAGCTTTCTTT. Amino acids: CASSLAGNTEAFF.

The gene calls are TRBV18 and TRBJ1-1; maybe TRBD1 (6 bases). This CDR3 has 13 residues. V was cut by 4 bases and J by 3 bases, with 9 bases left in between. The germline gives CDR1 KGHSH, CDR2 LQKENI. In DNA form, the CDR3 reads TGTGCCAGCTCACTCCACAGGGACACTGAAGCTTTCTTT. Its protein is CASSLHRDTEAFF.

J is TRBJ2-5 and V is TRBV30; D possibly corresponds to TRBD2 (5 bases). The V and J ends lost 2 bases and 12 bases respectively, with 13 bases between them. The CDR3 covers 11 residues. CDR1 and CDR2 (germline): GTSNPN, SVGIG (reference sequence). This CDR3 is CAWSQDSIKYF. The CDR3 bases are TGTGCCTGGAGTCAGGACTCAATTAAGTACTTC.

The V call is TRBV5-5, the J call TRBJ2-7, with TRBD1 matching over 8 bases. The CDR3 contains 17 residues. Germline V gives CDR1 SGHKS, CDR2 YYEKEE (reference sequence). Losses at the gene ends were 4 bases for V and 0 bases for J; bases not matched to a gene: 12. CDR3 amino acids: CASSPVLGTGFSYEQYF. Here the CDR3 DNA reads TGTGCCAGCAGCCCCGTGCTGGGGACAGGCTTCTCCTACGAGCAGTACTTC.

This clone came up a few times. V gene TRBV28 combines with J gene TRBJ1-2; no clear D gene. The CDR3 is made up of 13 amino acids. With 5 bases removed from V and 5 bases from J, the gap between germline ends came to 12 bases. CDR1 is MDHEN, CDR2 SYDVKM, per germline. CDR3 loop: CASSSGQDYGYTF. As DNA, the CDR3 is TGTGCCAGCAGTAGTGGCCAGGATTATGGCTACACCTTC.

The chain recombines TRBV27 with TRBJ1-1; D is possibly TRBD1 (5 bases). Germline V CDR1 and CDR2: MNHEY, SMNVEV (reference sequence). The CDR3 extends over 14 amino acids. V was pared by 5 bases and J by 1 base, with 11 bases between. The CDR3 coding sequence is TGTGCCAGCAGTGCAGCAGGGAAGAACACTGAAGCTTTCTTT. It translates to CASSAAGKNTEAFF.

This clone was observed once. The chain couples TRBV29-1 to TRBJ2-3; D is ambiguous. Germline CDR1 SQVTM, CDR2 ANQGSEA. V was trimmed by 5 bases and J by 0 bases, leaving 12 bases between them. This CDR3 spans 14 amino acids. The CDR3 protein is CSVKSLTSTDTQYF. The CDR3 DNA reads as TGCAGCGTTAAATCACTGACTAGCACAGATACGCAGTATTTT.

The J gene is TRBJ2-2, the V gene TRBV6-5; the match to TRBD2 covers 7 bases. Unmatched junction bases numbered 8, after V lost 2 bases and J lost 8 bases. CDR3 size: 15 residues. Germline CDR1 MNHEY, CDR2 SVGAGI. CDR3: CASSYGGRETGELFF. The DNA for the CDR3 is TGTGCCAGCAGTTACGGCGGGCGGGAGACTGGGGAGCTGTTTTTT.

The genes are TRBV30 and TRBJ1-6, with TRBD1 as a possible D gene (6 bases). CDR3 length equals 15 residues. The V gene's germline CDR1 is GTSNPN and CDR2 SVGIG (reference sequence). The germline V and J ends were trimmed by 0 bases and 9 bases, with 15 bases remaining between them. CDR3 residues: CAWSVLTTGISPLHF. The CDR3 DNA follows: TGTGCCTGGAGTGTCCTCACAACAGGGATTTCACCCCTCCACTTT. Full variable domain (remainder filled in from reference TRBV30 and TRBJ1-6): SQTIHQWPATLVQPVGSPLSLECTVEGTSNPNLYWYRQAAGRGLQLLFYSVGIGQISSEVPQNLSASRPQDRQFILSSKKLLLSDSGFYLCAWSVLTTGISPLHFGNGTRLTVT.

The CDR3 DNA sequence: TGTGCCTGGAGGACAGCCCGAAGAACTTCATTCTGGTGGGCCAACGTCCTGACTTTC. The encoded protein is CAWRTARRTSFWWANVLTF. The rearrangement joins TRBV30 to TRBJ2-6, with a tentative D call TRBD1 (5 bases). Trimming removed 3 bases from V and 5 bases from J, with 26 bases in between. CDR1 and CDR2 (germline): GTSNPN, SVGIG (reference sequence). There are 19 residues in the CDR3. The whole variable domain, filled in from reference TRBV30 and TRBJ2-6, reads SQTIHQWPATLVQPVGSPLSLECTVEGTSNPNLYWYRQAAGRGLQLLFYSVGIGQISSEVPQNLSASRPQDRQFILSSKKLLLSDSGFYLCAWRTARRTSFWWANVLTFGAGSRLTVL.

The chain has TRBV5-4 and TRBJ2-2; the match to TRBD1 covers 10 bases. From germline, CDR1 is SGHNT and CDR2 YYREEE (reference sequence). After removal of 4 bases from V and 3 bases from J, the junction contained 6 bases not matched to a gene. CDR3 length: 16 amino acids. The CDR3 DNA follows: TGTGCCAGCAGCCTTAGACAGGGGGCGGACACCGGGGAGCTGTTTTTT. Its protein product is CASSLRQGADTGELFF. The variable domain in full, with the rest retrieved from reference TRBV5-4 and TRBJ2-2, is ETGVTQSPTHLIKTRGQQVTLRCSSQSGHNTVSWYQQALGQGPQFIFQYYREEENGRGNFPPRFSGLQFPNYSSELNVNALELDDSALYLCASSLRQGADTGELFFGEGSRLTVL.

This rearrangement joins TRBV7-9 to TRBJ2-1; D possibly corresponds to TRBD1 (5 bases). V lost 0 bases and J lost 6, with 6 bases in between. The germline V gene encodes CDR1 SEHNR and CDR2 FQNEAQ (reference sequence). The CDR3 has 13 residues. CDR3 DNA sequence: TGTGCCAGCAGCTTAGCAGGGGTCAATGAGCAGTTCTTC. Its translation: CASSLAGVNEQFF.

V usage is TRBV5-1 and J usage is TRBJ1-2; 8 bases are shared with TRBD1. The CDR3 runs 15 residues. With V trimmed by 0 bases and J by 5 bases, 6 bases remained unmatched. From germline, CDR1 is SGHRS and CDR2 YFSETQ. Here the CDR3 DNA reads TGCGCCAGCAGCTTGGATGCAGGGGGCGTATATGGCTACACCTTC. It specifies CASSLDAGGVYGYTF.

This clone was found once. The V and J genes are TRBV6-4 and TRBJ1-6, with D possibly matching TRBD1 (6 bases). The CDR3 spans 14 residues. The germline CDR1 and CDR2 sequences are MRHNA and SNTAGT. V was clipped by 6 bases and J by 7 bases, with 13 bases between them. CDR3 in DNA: TGTGCCAGCAGCGATCGGACAGCAAATTCACCCCTCCACTTT. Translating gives CASSDRTANSPLHF.

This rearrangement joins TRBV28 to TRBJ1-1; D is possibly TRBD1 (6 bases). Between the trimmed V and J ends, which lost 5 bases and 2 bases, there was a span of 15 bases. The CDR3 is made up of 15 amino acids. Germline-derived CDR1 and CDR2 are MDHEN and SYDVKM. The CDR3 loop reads CASSQQGGYNTEAFF. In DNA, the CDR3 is TGTGCCAGCAGTCAACAGGGCGGGTACAACACTGAAGCTTTCTTT. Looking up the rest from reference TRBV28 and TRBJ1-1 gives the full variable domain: DVKVTQSSRYLVKRTGEKVFLECVQDMDHENMFWYRQDPGLGLRLIYFSYDVKMKEKGDIPEGYSVSREKKERFSLILESASTNQTSMYLCASSQQGGYNTEAFFGQGTRLTVV.

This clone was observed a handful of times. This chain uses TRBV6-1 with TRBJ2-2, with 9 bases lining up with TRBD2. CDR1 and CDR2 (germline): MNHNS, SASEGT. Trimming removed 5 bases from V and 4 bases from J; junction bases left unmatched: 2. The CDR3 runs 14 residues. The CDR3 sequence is CASSLLAGTGELFF. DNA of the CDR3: TGTGCCAGCAGTTTACTAGCGGGCACCGGGGAGCTGTTTTTT.

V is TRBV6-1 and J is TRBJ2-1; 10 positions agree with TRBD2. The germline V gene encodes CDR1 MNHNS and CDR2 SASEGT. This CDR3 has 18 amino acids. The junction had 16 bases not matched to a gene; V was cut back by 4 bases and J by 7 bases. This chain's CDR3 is CASSGFPSGSFLGNEQFF. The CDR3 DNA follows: TGTGCCAGCAGTGGATTTCCTAGCGGGAGTTTCCTTGGGAATGAGCAGTTCTTC.